This is a list of T cell receptor beta chains from one sample in a study of identifying expanded T cells in peripheral blood. Here immunoSEQ multiplex PCR was the method, and the copy in TCRdb shows in-frame clones only, minus some. The data contain over 90,000 clones, around 89% of them singletons. The specimen sequenced was blood. These receptors came from a person aged 18 to 70 in good health. Each CDR3 is given with its conserved first and last residue. The D gene is left open where the match is weak. Rows may omit the clone size; those that give it use once, few, many or a size class.

d_call	clone_size	cdr3_length	v_call	j_call	cdr3_nt	cdr3_aa
NA	NA	15	TRBV6-5	TRBJ2-7	TGTGCCAGCAGTTACGACCCACGGATTCTGGACGAGCAGTACTTC	CASSYDPRILDEQYF
NA	NA	13	TRBV18	TRBJ1-6	TGTGCCAGCTCTCGGGAACTCAGTTCACCCCTCCACTTT	CASSRELSSPLHF
NA	once	14	TRBV14	TRBJ1-1	TGTGCCAGCAGCCGAACTTTAACAGGGACGGAAGCTTTCTTT	CASSRTLTGTEAFF
NA	NA	13	TRBV6-1	TRBJ1-1	TGTGCCAGCCAGCGTTTCATGAACACTGAAGCTTTCTTT	CASQRFMNTEAFF
TRBD2	NA	17	TRBV9	TRBJ2-2	TGTGCCAGCAGCGTGGCTAGCGGGAGAAAGAACACCGGGGAGCTGTTTTTT	CASSVASGRKNTGELFF
NA	once	8	TRBV30	TRBJ1-4	TGTGCCTGGATAGGTCTGTTTTTT	CAWIGLFF
TRBD1	NA	15	TRBV11-3	TRBJ2-3	TGTGCCAGCAGCGTCGGGGACAGCCTCACAGATACGCAGTATTTT	CASSVGDSLTDTQYF
NA	NA	15	TRBV28	TRBJ2-2	TGTGCCAGCAGCCAAGGATACTCGAACACCGGGGAGCTGTTTTTT	CASSQGYSNTGELFF
TRBD1	NA	14	TRBV6-1	TRBJ2-7	TGTGCCATCAGAAGTGACAGGGGGGGGGACGAGCAGTACTTC	CAIRSDRGGDEQYF
NA	NA	15	TRBV30	TRBJ2-5	TGTGCCTGGAGTGGGTTAGGAGCGGCCCAAGAGACCCAGTACTTC	CAWSGLGAAQETQYF
NA	NA	15	TRBV27	TRBJ2-6	TGTGCCAGCAGTTTACGGGGCTCTGGGGCCAACGTCCTGACTTTC	CASSLRGSGANVLTF
NA	NA	12	TRBV2	TRBJ2-1	TGTGCCAGCGCCGCTCCGGGAACGTTACAGTTCTTC	CASAAPGTLQFF
NA	NA	15	TRBV9	TRBJ1-1	TGTGCCAGCAGCGTAGGGGTAGGGATGAACACTGAAGCTTTCTTT	CASSVGVGMNTEAFF
TRBD1	NA	17	TRBV15	TRBJ1-5	TGTGCCACCAGCAGACTTTCGGGACAGGGGTTAACTCAGCCCCAGCATTTT	CATSRLSGQGLTQPQHF
NA	NA	12	TRBV10-3	TRBJ2-1	TGTGCCATCATCGACCTTGACAATGAGCAGTTCTTC	CAIIDLDNEQFF
TRBD1	NA	18	TRBV7-6	TRBJ1-5	TGTGCCAGCAGCTTAGTTCCCTCGTCCGGGACAGGAGATCAGCCCCAGCATTTT	CASSLVPSSGTGDQPQHF
NA	NA	13	TRBV14	TRBJ2-7	TGTGCCAGCAGGAGGGACGGCTCCTACGAGCAGTACTTC	CASRRDGSYEQYF
NA	NA	12	TRBV28	TRBJ2-7	TGTGCCAGCAGTTCTGGACTCTACGAGCAGTACTTC	CASSSGLYEQYF
TRBD1	NA	17	TRBV7-8	TRBJ2-7	TGTGCCAGCAGCTTAGCCCACTGGGGTCAGGGGGCCTACGAGCAGTACTTC	CASSLAHWGQGAYEQYF
NA	NA	13	TRBV7-9	TRBJ2-5	TGTGCCAGCAGCTTAATAGGGGGAGAGACCCAGTACTTC	CASSLIGGETQYF
TRBD2	once	17	TRBV7-9	TRBJ2-7	TGTGCCAGCAGCCCAGGTACTAGCGGGAATAAACACTACGAGCAGTACTTC	CASSPGTSGNKHYEQYF
NA	NA	12	TRBV5-1	TRBJ2-5	TGCGCCAGCGGCCCCAGGGGAGAGACCCAGTACTTC	CASGPRGETQYF
NA	NA	14	TRBV7-8	TRBJ2-3	TGTGCCAGCAGCCTGGACACCGTCACAGATACGCAGTATTTT	CASSLDTVTDTQYF
TRBD2	NA	14	TRBV4-1	TRBJ2-1	TGCGCCAGCAGGACTAGCGGGCCCCCCAATGAGCAGTTCTTC	CASRTSGPPNEQFF
TRBD2	once	15	TRBV27	TRBJ2-7	TGTGCCAGCAGTTTTGCGACTAGCGGGGAGGACGAGCAGTACTTC	CASSFATSGEDEQYF
NA	NA	13	TRBV6-5	TRBJ1-2	TGTGCCAGCAGCCAAGGGGGGTGGGGAGGCTACACCTTC	CASSQGGWGGYTF